These T cell receptor beta chains were read from a single sample in a study of blood T cells in healthy people across ages. TCRdb independently ran MiXCR on the 5' RACE reads; one entry per CDR3 protein. The data hold some 1.6 million distinct CDR3 sequences, with roughly a third observed a single time. The specimen sequenced was blood. Receptors originate from a woman aged 25 to 39 in good health. The CDR3 runs from the conserved cysteine through the conserved F or W. D genes are given only for firm matches. Expanded clones are given a class, and other clones once, few, many or no size at all.

clone_size: -
d_call: -
v_call: TRBV5-1
j_call: TRBJ2-3
cdr3_nt: TGCGCCAGCAGCTTGGAAGGCGGGGGCGGCGAGGTTTTTGGTACGCAGTATTTT
cdr3_aa: CASSLEGGGGEVFGTQYF

clone_size: -
d_call: -
v_call: TRBV20-1
j_call: TRBJ1-1
cdr3_nt: TGCAGTGCTAGAAATCTCAGGATAGACACTGAAGCTTTCTTT
cdr3_aa: CSARNLRIDTEAFF

clone_size: once
d_call: TRBD2
v_call: TRBV30
j_call: TRBJ2-1
cdr3_nt: TGTGCCTGGAGGCGGGAGGTTTGGAATGAGCAGTTCTTC
cdr3_aa: CAWRREVWNEQFF

clone_size: -
d_call: TRBD2
v_call: TRBV20-1
j_call: TRBJ2-7
cdr3_nt: TGCAGCCCCCGGGAGGTGGCGGGGCATCCCTACGAGCAGTACTTC
cdr3_aa: CSPREVAGHPYEQYF

clone_size: -
d_call: -
v_call: TRBV18
j_call: TRBJ2-3
cdr3_nt: TGTGCCAGCAGCCCCGGGACACCCGGCGATACGCAGTATTTT
cdr3_aa: CASSPGTPGDTQYF

clone_size: few
d_call: -
v_call: TRBV4-2
j_call: TRBJ2-5
cdr3_nt: TGTGCCAGCAGCCAAGGGATATCCCAAGAGACCCAGTACTTC
cdr3_aa: CASSQGISQETQYF

clone_size: -
d_call: -
v_call: TRBV30
j_call: TRBJ1-1
cdr3_nt: TGTGCCTGGAAGGGCAGGATGGGGCCGCAGACTGAAGCTTTCTTT
cdr3_aa: CAWKGRMGPQTEAFF

clone_size: -
d_call: -
v_call: TRBV9
j_call: TRBJ2-2
cdr3_nt: TGTGCCAGCAGCGTCTGGGGGCGCCCCGGGGAGCTGTTTTTT
cdr3_aa: CASSVWGRPGELFF

clone_size: -
d_call: TRBD1
v_call: TRBV12-3/TRBV12-4
j_call: TRBJ1-5
cdr3_nt: TGTGCCAGCACAGGGGGCAGAGATCAGCCCCAGCATTTT
cdr3_aa: CASTGGRDQPQHF

clone_size: once
d_call: -
v_call: TRBV2
j_call: TRBJ1-6
cdr3_nt: TGTGCCAGCAGCGGGGCGGTTCCCCTCCACTTT
cdr3_aa: CASSGAVPLHF

clone_size: -
d_call: TRBD1
v_call: TRBV7-8
j_call: TRBJ2-5
cdr3_nt: TGTGCCAGCAGCTTATGGACAGGGAGCGCAGAGACCCAGTACTTC
cdr3_aa: CASSLWTGSAETQYF

clone_size: -
d_call: -
v_call: TRBV5-1
j_call: TRBJ1-1
cdr3_nt: TGCGCCAGCAGCGGAATTACAGGTGGGGGTTCTGAAGCTTTCTTT
cdr3_aa: CASSGITGGGSEAFF

clone_size: -
d_call: -
v_call: TRBV5-1
j_call: TRBJ2-4
cdr3_nt: TGCGCCAGCAGCTTGCCAGCGAGCCTAGCCAAAAACATTCAGTACTTC
cdr3_aa: CASSLPASLAKNIQYF

clone_size: -
d_call: TRBD2
v_call: TRBV5-1
j_call: TRBJ2-1
cdr3_nt: TGCGCCAGCAGCTTGGCCGCGGGAGCAACGAATGAGCAGTTCTTC
cdr3_aa: CASSLAAGATNEQFF

clone_size: -
d_call: TRBD1
v_call: TRBV7-9
j_call: TRBJ2-1
cdr3_nt: TGTGCCAGCAGCTTCCCGACAGGGGGCGCCATGAGTGGTGAGCAGTTCTTC
cdr3_aa: CASSFPTGGAMSGEQFF

clone_size: -
d_call: TRBD2
v_call: TRBV5-1
j_call: TRBJ2-5
cdr3_nt: TGCGCCAGTAGCCCTTCGACTAGCGGGAGACTTAGGACCCAGTACTTC
cdr3_aa: CASSPSTSGRLRTQYF

clone_size: -
d_call: TRBD1
v_call: TRBV28
j_call: TRBJ1-5
cdr3_nt: TGTGCCAGCAGTTTACGGGACAGGGCCGATCAGCCCCAGCATTTT
cdr3_aa: CASSLRDRADQPQHF

clone_size: few
d_call: -
v_call: TRBV20-1
j_call: TRBJ1-1
cdr3_nt: TGCAGTGCTAGAGATCTCCTACGGTTGACTGAAGCTTTCTTT
cdr3_aa: CSARDLLRLTEAFF

clone_size: few
d_call: TRBD2
v_call: TRBV4-2
j_call: TRBJ2-7
cdr3_nt: TGTGCCAGCAGCCAAGATGCTAGCGGGGGGGCCGGGTATCCCCAGTACTTC
cdr3_aa: CASSQDASGGAGYPQYF

clone_size: few
d_call: -
v_call: TRBV7-8
j_call: TRBJ2-5
cdr3_nt: TGTGCCAGCAGCCCAAAGAGGTGGGGGCCCGTCCCGACCCAGTACTTC
cdr3_aa: CASSPKRWGPVPTQYF

clone_size: many
d_call: -
v_call: TRBV20-1
j_call: TRBJ2-1
cdr3_nt: TGCAGTGCTAGAGGTCTTAGTTGGGAGCAGTTCTTC
cdr3_aa: CSARGLSWEQFF

clone_size: -
d_call: TRBD1
v_call: TRBV20-1
j_call: TRBJ2-5
cdr3_nt: TGCAGTGCTAGAGACAACAGGGGGAGAAAGACCCAGTACTTC
cdr3_aa: CSARDNRGRKTQYF

clone_size: few
d_call: -
v_call: TRBV18
j_call: TRBJ2-5
cdr3_nt: TGTGCCAGCTCCTCCAGAGGGGCTTCAGAGACCCAGTACTTC
cdr3_aa: CASSSRGASETQYF

clone_size: few
d_call: -
v_call: TRBV15
j_call: TRBJ2-3
cdr3_nt: TGTGCCACCAGCAGATATGGACAGTTACAGGGCACAGATACGCAGTATTTT
cdr3_aa: CATSRYGQLQGTDTQYF

clone_size: few
d_call: -
v_call: TRBV7-2
j_call: TRBJ2-7
cdr3_nt: TGTGCCAGCAGCTTTATAAGTGTGTACGAGCAGTACTTC
cdr3_aa: CASSFISVYEQYF

clone_size: -
d_call: -
v_call: TRBV27
j_call: TRBJ2-7
cdr3_nt: TGTGCCAGCAGTCCCGGGCCGGGCTACGAGCAGTACTTC
cdr3_aa: CASSPGPGYEQYF

clone_size: -
d_call: TRBD1
v_call: TRBV5-1
j_call: TRBJ1-2
cdr3_nt: TGCGCCAGCAGCTCACGCGGACAGGACAACTATGGCTACACCTTC
cdr3_aa: CASSSRGQDNYGYTF

clone_size: few
d_call: TRBD1
v_call: TRBV4-2
j_call: TRBJ1-5
cdr3_nt: TGTGCCAGCAGCCAGGGGACAGGGGATAATCAGCCCCAGCATTTT
cdr3_aa: CASSQGTGDNQPQHF

clone_size: -
d_call: -
v_call: TRBV5-1
j_call: TRBJ2-2
cdr3_nt: TGCGCCAGCAGCTTGGAGTTCCGGCAGCTCGGGGAGCTGTTTTTT
cdr3_aa: CASSLEFRQLGELFF

clone_size: -
d_call: -
v_call: TRBV20-1
j_call: TRBJ2-4
cdr3_nt: TGCAGTGCTAGAGATCTAAACATCGTTCAGTACTTC
cdr3_aa: CSARDLNIVQYF

clone_size: -
d_call: -
v_call: TRBV10-3
j_call: TRBJ2-3
cdr3_nt: TGTGCCATCAGTGAACAAGCGTCCACGAGCACAGATACGCAGTATTTT
cdr3_aa: CAISEQASTSTDTQYF

clone_size: many
d_call: TRBD2
v_call: TRBV7-9
j_call: TRBJ2-1
cdr3_nt: TGTGCCAGCAGCTCACCCACTAGCGGTTCCTACAATGAGCAGTTCTTC
cdr3_aa: CASSSPTSGSYNEQFF

clone_size: -
d_call: -
v_call: TRBV5-1
j_call: TRBJ2-7
cdr3_nt: TGCGCCAGCAGCTTGGGACAGGAGGGCGACGAGCAGTACTTC
cdr3_aa: CASSLGQEGDEQYF

clone_size: few
d_call: -
v_call: TRBV9
j_call: TRBJ2-1
cdr3_nt: TGTGCCAGCAGCGTAGGCGGCGGGGTCTCCTACAATGAGCAGTTCTTC
cdr3_aa: CASSVGGGVSYNEQFF

clone_size: few
d_call: TRBD1
v_call: TRBV29-1
j_call: TRBJ1-2
cdr3_nt: TGCAGCGCCGGGACAGCTTCAACTGCTAACTATGGCTACACCTTC
cdr3_aa: CSAGTASTANYGYTF

clone_size: once
d_call: -
v_call: TRBV7-3
j_call: TRBJ2-5
cdr3_nt: TGTGCCAGCAGCTTTAGCGATTTCGGTGAGCAGTACTTC
cdr3_aa: CASSFSDFGEQYF

clone_size: -
d_call: -
v_call: TRBV20-1
j_call: TRBJ1-1
cdr3_nt: TGCAGTGCTCTGGACACGAACACTGAAGCTTTCTTT
cdr3_aa: CSALDTNTEAFF

clone_size: -
d_call: -
v_call: TRBV27
j_call: TRBJ1-4
cdr3_nt: TGTGCCAGCAGTTTTAGAGGGGTTGGGAATGAAAAACGGTTTTTT
cdr3_aa: CASSFRGVGNEKRFF

clone_size: few
d_call: TRBD2
v_call: TRBV29-1
j_call: TRBJ2-3
cdr3_nt: TGCAGCGTTGAAGATTTCCTAGCGGGATGGGGGGATACGCAGTATTTT
cdr3_aa: CSVEDFLAGWGDTQYF

clone_size: -
d_call: -
v_call: TRBV7-2
j_call: TRBJ2-6
cdr3_nt: TGTGCCAGCAGCTTAGACTCAGTTCAGGGGTCTGGGGCCAACGTCCTGACTTTC
cdr3_aa: CASSLDSVQGSGANVLTF

clone_size: -
d_call: TRBD2
v_call: TRBV20-1
j_call: TRBJ2-3
cdr3_nt: TGCAGTGCTAGCCCCAGCGGGAGTGTCTCAGATACGCAGTATTTT
cdr3_aa: CSASPSGSVSDTQYF

clone_size: -
d_call: -
v_call: TRBV2
j_call: TRBJ2-7
cdr3_nt: TGTGCCAGCACCTGGGACCGATCAGAACCCCCCTACGAGCAGTACTTC
cdr3_aa: CASTWDRSEPPYEQYF

clone_size: -
d_call: -
v_call: TRBV27
j_call: TRBJ1-1
cdr3_nt: TGTGCCAGCAGTTTTATAAGTAGGCTGGGCACTGAAGCTTTCTTT
cdr3_aa: CASSFISRLGTEAFF

clone_size: -
d_call: -
v_call: TRBV27
j_call: TRBJ2-7
cdr3_nt: TGTGCCAGCAGTTTAGGAAACTTTTCTCCATTCGACTCCTACGAGCGGTACTTC
cdr3_aa: CASSLGNFSPFDSYERYF

clone_size: many
d_call: -
v_call: TRBV29-1
j_call: TRBJ2-7
cdr3_nt: TGCAGCATATCCGGTGGACCGGGCCGGTACGAGCAGTACTTC
cdr3_aa: CSISGGPGRYEQYF

clone_size: -
d_call: TRBD2
v_call: TRBV11-2
j_call: TRBJ2-2
cdr3_nt: TGTGCCAGCGCCTCAGCGGGGGTTATCCCCGGGGAGCTGTTTTTT
cdr3_aa: CASASAGVIPGELFF

clone_size: few
d_call: -
v_call: TRBV25-1
j_call: TRBJ1-2
cdr3_nt: TGTGCCAGCAGTGGGCTTTGGTATGGCTACACCTTC
cdr3_aa: CASSGLWYGYTF

clone_size: -
d_call: TRBD1
v_call: TRBV28
j_call: TRBJ1-2
cdr3_nt: TGTGCCAGCGAACAGGGGTCCAACTATGGCTACACCTTC
cdr3_aa: CASEQGSNYGYTF

clone_size: few
d_call: -
v_call: TRBV3-1
j_call: TRBJ2-2
cdr3_nt: TGTGCCAGCAGCCTAGCTAAGGCAGGGTGGCCCACCGGGGAGCTGTTTTTT
cdr3_aa: CASSLAKAGWPTGELFF

clone_size: -
d_call: -
v_call: TRBV4-1
j_call: TRBJ2-5
cdr3_nt: TGCGCCAGCAGCCAAGTTTTAGCGGAAGGGACCCAGTACTTC
cdr3_aa: CASSQVLAEGTQYF